Listed here are 29 T cell receptor beta chains from one sample, sequenced in a study of post-analysis software for immune sequencing data. Their cognate antigens are unknown. Unique molecular identifiers featured in each of the TCR beta cDNA libraries. TCRdb called the PCR reads again in MiXCR, with one record for every CDR3 protein. Here the sample spans 350,000 to 500,000 distinct CDR3 sequences, approximately 42% being singletons. Findings and limits, study-wide: When patients were compared with controls, five TRBV segments were more frequent, TRBV5-6, TRBV5-1 and TRBV20-1 among them.

Specimen: blood. The receptor source for this set is a girl aged 2 to 9 with multiple sclerosis.

The chain employs TRBV5-6 and TRBJ1-4, with 8 bases identical to TRBD1. This CDR3 contains 15 residues. The germline CDR1 and CDR2 sequences are SGHDT and YYEEEE. J lost 6 bases, V lost 3 bases, and 7 bases had no gene match. CDR3 residues: CASSYRTGRHEKLFF. DNA for the CDR3: TGTGCCAGCAGCTACCGGACAGGGCGGCATGAAAAACTGTTTTTT.

This clonotype was counted between two and nine times. The genes are TRBV20-1 and TRBJ2-3, with 8 bases that match TRBD1. The germline V gene encodes CDR1 DFQATT and CDR2 SNEGSKA (reference sequence). V lost 6 bases and J lost 3; bases outside the gene matches: 8. This CDR3 has 14 residues. As DNA, the CDR3 is TGCAGTGCCCCGACAGGGGTACGTACAGATACGCAGTATTTT. It translates to CSAPTGVRTDTQYF.

About this clonotype: The junction shows a germline mismatch at one end, possibly a read error. This chain uses TRBV20-1 with TRBJ2-7; D assignment may be TRBD1 or TRBD2 (5 bases each). This CDR3 is built from 12 residues. Germline V gives CDR1 DFQATT, CDR2 SNEGSKA (reference sequence). CDR3 in amino acids: CRARGTSYEQYF. In nucleotides, the CDR3 is TGCAGGGCTAGAGGGACCTCCTACGAGCAGTACTTC.

The chain employs TRBV7-2 and TRBJ2-1; TRBD1 might be the D (5 bases). CDR3 size: 12 residues. Trimming took 0 bases from V and 15 from J, leaving 12 bases between them. Germline CDR1 and CDR2: SGHTA and FQGNSA. The chain's CDR3 is CASSLAGRVGFF. For the CDR3, the DNA is TGTGCCAGCAGCTTAGCTGGCAGGGTAGGGTTCTTC.

The V gene is TRBV9, the J gene TRBJ2-1; no definite D call. The V gene lost 0 bases and the J gene lost 10 bases, with 11 bases spanning the gap. The germline V gene has CDR1 SGDLS and CDR2 YYNGEE. The length of the CDR3 is 13 residues. CDR3 amino acids: CASSVGQPSEQFF. The CDR3 DNA sequence: TGTGCCAGCAGCGTAGGTCAACCCAGCGAGCAGTTCTTC.

This clonotype has only a few counts. V is TRBV29-1 and J is TRBJ2-1, with 12 nucleotides matching TRBD2. CDR1 and CDR2 (germline): SQVTM, ANQGSEA. The CDR3 runs 18 residues. With 8 bases clipped from V and 7 bases from J, the junction kept 21 bases outside the gene matches. CDR3 in DNA: TGCAGCTGCGGTGGGGCTAGCGGGAGGGCCGTAGTGGGGAATGAGCAGTTCTTC. Encoded protein: CSCGGASGRAVVGNEQFF.

V and J are TRBV24-1 and TRBJ1-2; 10 bases agree with TRBD1. The germline V gene encodes CDR1 KGHDR and CDR2 SFDVKD. The CDR3 is 16 amino acids. The V and J ends lost 3 bases and 5 bases, in that order; junction bases with no gene match: 8. CDR3 amino acids: CATSDPQDRGAYGYTF. The DNA for the CDR3 is TGTGCCACCAGTGATCCCCAGGACAGGGGGGCATATGGCTACACCTTC.

In this sample, this clonotype turned up a few times. This chain uses TRBV7-6 with TRBJ2-2; D perhaps matches TRBD1 (5 bases). The CDR3 sequence is 17 residues long. The germline CDR1 and CDR2 sequences are SGHVS and FNYEAQ. The V and J ends lost 2 bases and 1 base respectively, with 14 bases between them. The CDR3 DNA is TGTGCCAGCAGCTTACCCGTTACAGGAGAGAACACCGGGGAGCTGTTTTTT. It yields the protein CASSLPVTGENTGELFF.

A word on this clonotype: Because it lacks the conserved phenylalanine or tryptophan at the end, this CDR3 is likely a read error. This chain uses TRBV4-2 with TRBJ1-2; D ambiguous. The CDR3 totals 13 residues. The germline V gene has CDR1 LGHNA and CDR2 YNFKEQ. The CDR3 is CAGRGTVIYGYTS. CDR3 DNA: TGTGCCGGCAGAGGTACAGTAATCTATGGCTACACCTCC.

This clonotype appeared a few times. The V and J genes are TRBV7-9 and TRBJ2-5, with D hard to call. V lost 5 bases and J lost 3, with 16 bases in between. The CDR3 extends over 15 amino acids. The germline V gene has CDR1 SEHNR and CDR2 FQNEAQ (reference sequence). CDR3: CASSPRSRTEETQYF. Written as DNA, the CDR3 is TGTGCCAGCAGCCCTCGTTCCCGGACGGAAGAGACCCAGTACTTC.

This clonotype occurred a few times. The chain has TRBV7-9 and TRBJ2-7; TRBD2 matches at 8 bases. Germline V gives CDR1 SEHNR, CDR2 FQNEAQ (reference sequence). This CDR3 is 16 amino acids long. V lost 5 bases to trimming and J lost 2 bases; unmatched junction nucleotides: 11. The CDR3 loop reads CASSPREGINTYEQYF. The CDR3 region has the DNA TGTGCCAGCAGCCCACGGGAGGGGATCAACACCTACGAGCAGTACTTC.

The V gene is TRBV4-1, the J gene TRBJ2-3; 8 bases match TRBD1. This CDR3 is built from 14 residues. J lost 6 bases, V lost 5 bases, and 7 bases had no gene match. Germline loops: CDR1 MGHRA, CDR2 YSYEKL. In nucleotides, the CDR3 is TGCGCCAGCAGCAGGACAGGGAGGTCGGATACGCAGTATTTT. It yields the protein CASSRTGRSDTQYF.

The chain couples TRBV6-5 to TRBJ2-1, with TRBD2 matching over 12 bases. V gave up 7 bases and J gave up 12 bases; unmatched junction bases: 10. Germline V gene lookup returns CDR1 MNHEY and CDR2 SVGAGI. This CDR3 has 14 amino acids. CDR3 loop: CASNLAGGHYGQFF. DNA of the CDR3: TGTGCCAGCAACCTAGCGGGGGGGCATTACGGGCAGTTCTTC.

As for this clonotype: The junction differs from germline at one of its ends, possibly a read error. The gene calls are TRBV7-2 and TRBJ2-7, with TRBD2 matching 9 bases. Germline V gene data show CDR1 as SGHTA and CDR2 as FQGNSA. The CDR3 runs 15 residues. CDR3 sequence (DNA): TGTGCCAGCAGCTTGTTGGCGGGAGGGCCCTACAAGCAGTACTTC. Translated: CASSLLAGGPYKQYF.

This rearrangement joins TRBV4-1 to TRBJ2-7; tentatively, D is TRBD1 (6 bases). V dropped 0 bases and J dropped 1 base, with 10 bases sitting between them. CDR3 length: 15 residues. Germline CDR1 and CDR2: MGHRA and YSYEKL. CDR3 in DNA: TGCGCCAGCAGCCAAGATTGGGGGCAATCCTACGAGCAGTACTTC. It yields the protein CASSQDWGQSYEQYF.

The chain's CDR3 is CASSPQGNEQFF. The CDR3 nucleotides read TGTGCCAGCAGTCCCCAGGGAAATGAGCAGTTCTTC. This chain connects TRBV6-6 to TRBJ2-1; weak D call: TRBD1 (5 bases). The germline V gene has CDR1 MNHNY and CDR2 SVGAGI (reference sequence). V lost 5 bases and J lost 7, with 9 bases in between. This CDR3 has 12 residues.

The gene calls are TRBV6-5 and TRBJ2-1; 9 nucleotides align to TRBD2. This CDR3 region has 17 residues. Germline V gene sequence: CDR1 MNHEY, CDR2 SVGAGI. Unmatched junction bases numbered 10, after V lost 0 bases and J lost 7 bases. CDR3 coding DNA: TGTGCCAGCAGTTACTCGATACCGAGAGCGGGAGGAAATGAGCAGTTCTTC. This codes for CASSYSIPRAGGNEQFF.

Comment on this clonotype: One junction end does not reproduce the germline sequence, and a read error may be involved. The chain couples TRBV5-6 to TRBJ1-2; 9 positions match TRBD1. This CDR3 comprises 12 residues. The germline V gene encodes CDR1 SGHDT and CDR2 YYEEEE. The CDR3 protein is CAGSSGQGPYTF. As DNA, the CDR3 is TGTGCCGGCAGCTCAGGACAGGGGCCCTACACCTTC.

The V gene is TRBV28, the J gene TRBJ1-5, with D possibly being TRBD1 (5 bases). V shed 3 bases and J shed 5 bases, with 17 bases lying between them. This CDR3 is built from 16 residues. Germline V gives CDR1 MDHEN, CDR2 SYDVKM. The CDR3 DNA reads as TGTGCCAGCAGTTTCCTGACAGTCCGGGCGGATCAGCCCCAGCATTTT. Protein sequence: CASSFLTVRADQPQHF.

This clonotype appeared a few times. The V call is TRBV7-8, the J call TRBJ2-3; TRBD1 matches 7 bases. The CDR3 sequence is 15 residues long. Trimming removed 3 bases from V and 3 bases from J; junction bases left unmatched: 6. CDR1 and CDR2 (germline): SGHVS, FQNEAQ. The CDR3 nucleotides read TGTGCCAGCAGCTTCACAGGGGTATTGACAGATACGCAGTATTTT. This codes for CASSFTGVLTDTQYF. The full variable domain, its missing parts supplied by reference TRBV7-8 and TRBJ2-3, is GAGVSQSPRYKVAKRGQDVALRCDPISGHVSLFWYQQALGQGPEFLTYFQNEAQLDKSGLPSDRFFAERPEGSVSTLKIQRTQQEDSAVYLCASSFTGVLTDTQYFGPGTRLTVL.

This clonotype was seen only a few times. V gene TRBV6-5 combines with J gene TRBJ1-5; a possible D gene is TRBD1 (5 bases). The germline V gene encodes CDR1 MNHEY and CDR2 SVGAGI. The CDR3 contains 14 residues. With 5 bases removed from V and 0 bases from J, the gap between germline ends came to 8 bases. In DNA, the CDR3 is TGTGCCAGCAGTATAGACAGTAGCAATCAGCCCCAGCATTTT. Its protein product is CASSIDSSNQPQHF.

CDR3 loop: CASGYTYEQYF. CDR3 nucleotides: TGTGCCAGCGGGTATACTTACGAGCAGTACTTC. This chain uses TRBV28 with TRBJ2-7; D is unresolved. The V and J ends lost 8 bases and 4 bases respectively, with 9 bases between them. CDR1 is MDHEN and CDR2 is SYDVKM in the germline V gene. CDR3 length equals 11 residues.

This clonotype was recorded at least ten times. The chain couples TRBV11-2 to TRBJ1-2; D might be TRBD1 (5 bases). Germline V gene data show CDR1 as SGHAT and CDR2 as FQNNGV. The CDR3 totals 15 residues. V dropped 1 base and J dropped 4 bases, with 13 bases sitting between them. The chain's CDR3 is CASSLGPGTGYGYTF. CDR3 in DNA: TGTGCCAGCAGCTTAGGTCCGGGGACCGGCTATGGCTACACCTTC.

This clonotype was picked up a small number of times. The chain uses TRBV18 and TRBJ2-1, with 9 bases lining up with TRBD1. Germline lookup yields CDR1 KGHSH and CDR2 LQKENI. This CDR3 region has 15 residues. V dropped 1 base and J dropped 7; count of bases not matched to a gene: 5. The CDR3 nucleotides are TGTGCCAGCTCACCACGACAGGGGGGACGTAATGAGCAGTTCTTC. Encoded protein: CASSPRQGGRNEQFF.

The V and J genes are TRBV20-1 and TRBJ1-1; TRBD1 might be the D (6 bases). Germline V gene lookup returns CDR1 DFQATT and CDR2 SNEGSKA (reference sequence). V lost 6 bases, J lost 4 bases, and 15 bases lay in between. The CDR3 length is 13 residues. CDR3 sequence: CSASAVGATEAFF. The CDR3 region has the DNA TGCAGTGCAAGTGCGGTGGGGGCCACTGAAGCTTTCTTT.

Remarks on this clonotype: The junction shows a germline mismatch at one end, possibly a read error. The J gene is TRBJ1-5, the V gene TRBV7-7; a possible D gene is TRBD1 (5 bases). The CDR3 sequence is 13 residues long. Germline CDR1 is SSHAT and CDR2 is FNYEAQ (reference sequence). CDR3: CASSLVRGAPQHF. CDR3 sequence (DNA): TGTGCTAGCAGCTTAGTACGGGGCGCGCCCCAGCATTTT. The full variable domain, completed using reference TRBV7-7 and TRBJ1-5, is GAGVSQSPRYKVTKRGQDVTLRCDPISSHATLYWYQQALGQGPEFLTYFNYEAQPDKSGLPSDRFSAERPEGSISTLTIQRTEQRDSAMYRCASSLVRGAPQHFGDGTRLSIL.

J is TRBJ2-3 and V is TRBV20-1; 10 bases map to TRBD2. The V gene's germline CDR1 is DFQATT and CDR2 SNEGSKA (reference sequence). CDR3 length: 13 amino acids. After removal of 6 bases from V and 3 bases from J, the junction contained 3 bases not matched to a gene. The CDR3: CSAVSGGTDTQYF. Here the CDR3 DNA reads TGCAGTGCGGTTAGCGGGGGGACAGATACGCAGTATTTT.

The V and J genes are TRBV29-1 and TRBJ1-5; TRBD1 might be the D (5 bases). V lost 6 bases to trimming and J lost 2 bases, with 14 bases between them. The CDR3 runs to 14 residues. Germline V CDR1 and CDR2: SQVTM, ANQGSEA. The CDR3 protein is CSVDGGVGNQPQHF. DNA of the CDR3: TGCAGCGTGGACGGGGGGGTGGGCAATCAGCCCCAGCATTTT.

This clonotype was picked up a small number of times. The gene calls are TRBV4-2 and TRBJ2-1; D unclear. Trimming pared 0 bases from V and 6 bases from J, leaving 6 bases between. The CDR3 totals 13 residues. Per the germline V gene, CDR1 is LGHNA and CDR2 is YNFKEQ. CDR3 protein: CASSQDLGNEQFF. DNA for the CDR3: TGTGCCAGCAGCCAAGATTTGGGCAATGAGCAGTTCTTC.